One and the same sample provided the 18 T cell receptor beta chains below, sequenced in a study of blood T cell repertoires in COVID-19 (TCRdb year 2020). Receptor libraries were prepared by the immunoSEQ multiplex PCR assay. The table was pulled from immuneACCESS by TCRdb, which kept in-frame rearrangements only. Such tables lose some clones; where checked, under half of the loss comes from unresolved V genes, and the rest has no known cause. The table for this sample lists approximately 200,000 clones; just under 90% of them were counted only once. Approximately 1.1% of the sample belongs to the ten largest clones. Sequenced material: PBMCs or T cells enriched from blood (not recorded which). Receptor source: a young man who had recovered from COVID-19.

V usage is TRBV5-1 and J usage is TRBJ1-6; D uncertain. The V end lost 0 bases, the J end lost 10 bases, and 17 bases lay between the germline ends. The CDR3 spans 16 residues. From germline, CDR1 is SGHRS and CDR2 YFSETQ. The CDR3 DNA follows: TGCGCCAGCAGCTTGGCCACTGATCCAGGCCGCTCACCCCTCCACTTT. It specifies CASSLATDPGRSPLHF.

This rearrangement joins TRBV24-1 to TRBJ1-5; 7 nucleotides match TRBD1. CDR1 KGHDR and CDR2 SFDVKD come from the germline V gene. CDR3 length: 17 amino acids. Trimming at V came to 4 bases and at J to 0 bases, leaving 8 bases not matched to a gene. DNA for the CDR3: TGTGCCACCAGTGAGCGGGACAGCGCGTATAGCAATCAGCCCCAGCATTTT. Encoded protein: CATSERDSAYSNQPQHF.

CDR3 DNA sequence: TGTGCCACCAGTGATTTCCGCTCTAGGAGACTAGCGGGACCAGATACGCAGTATTTT. Its translation: CATSDFRSRRLAGPDTQYF. The chain couples TRBV24-1 to TRBJ2-3; 11 bases line up with TRBD2. The germline V gene has CDR1 KGHDR and CDR2 SFDVKD. The CDR3 has 19 amino acids. V was clipped by 1 base and J by 4 bases; unmatched bases: 12.

J is TRBJ1-2 and V is TRBV5-6; D not resolved. CDR1 and CDR2 from the germline V gene are SGHDT and YYEEEE. The CDR3 length is 15 residues. V was shortened by 0 bases and J by 1 base, with 10 bases between the two germline ends. CDR3 nucleotides: TGTGCCAGCAGCTTGGTATTTGTCCTTAACTATGGCTACACCTTC. As protein: CASSLVFVLNYGYTF.

In this sample, this clone turned up a few times. The V call is TRBV4-2, the J call TRBJ1-3; no clear D. The V end lost 0 bases, the J end lost 9 bases, and 15 bases lay between the germline ends. Per germline, CDR1 LGHNA and CDR2 YNFKEQ. The CDR3 totals 15 residues. The CDR3: CASSQDQDSWVTIYF. As DNA, the CDR3 is TGTGCCAGCAGCCAAGATCAGGACTCTTGGGTCACCATATATTTT.

V gene TRBV11-2 combines with J gene TRBJ2-2; 14 nucleotides match TRBD2. Germline V gene lookup returns CDR1 SGHAT and CDR2 FQNNGV. V shed 4 bases, J shed 8 bases, and the junction held 15 bases outside the gene matches. The CDR3 is 19 residues long. CDR3 bases: TGTGCCAGCAGCTCCCGGACTAGCGGGGGGACAAAACAGCCTGGGGAGCTGTTTTTT. Encoded protein: CASSSRTSGGTKQPGELFF. Together with reference TRBV11-2 and TRBJ2-2, the CDR3 gives the full variable domain: EAGVAQSPRYKIIEKRQSVAFWCNPISGHATLYWYQQILGQGPKLLIQFQNNGVVDDSQLPKDRFSAERLKGVDSTLKIQPAKLEDSAVYLCASSSRTSGGTKQPGELFFGEGSRLTVL.

The chain couples TRBV18 to TRBJ1-5, with a possible D match to TRBD1 (5 bases). The germline V and J ends were trimmed by 2 bases and 5 bases, with 10 bases remaining between them. CDR3 size: 14 residues. The germline V gene encodes CDR1 KGHSH and CDR2 LQKENI. In DNA form, the CDR3 reads TGTGCCAGCTCACCAGCCAGGGCGGATCAGCCCCAGCATTTT. The encoded protein is CASSPARADQPQHF.

This chain joins TRBV18 and TRBJ2-7; weak D call: TRBD1 (6 bases). The CDR3 consists of 16 residues. Germline CDR1 reads KGHSH; CDR2 reads LQKENI. Trimming removed 3 bases at V and 5 bases at J, with 20 bases between. The CDR3 sequence: CASSPRLTGGLNEQYF. In DNA form, the CDR3 reads TGTGCCAGCTCACCCCGATTGACAGGCGGCTTGAACGAGCAGTACTTC.

The chain is built from TRBV5-1 and TRBJ2-5; D is perhaps TRBD2 (5 bases). The CDR3 contains 16 residues. Germline CDR1 reads SGHRS; CDR2 reads YFSETQ. V lost 0 bases and J 9 bases, leaving 21 bases between the germline ends. The CDR3 nucleotides are TGCGCCAGCAGCTTGGCCTCCAGCGGCATCTTCTTGCCCCAGTACTTC. Its protein is CASSLASSGIFLPQYF.

The chain recombines TRBV3-1 (or the pseudogene TRBV3-2) with TRBJ1-1; unclear D gene. This CDR3 region has 12 residues. V was pared by 7 bases and J by 1 base, with 7 bases between. The germline CDR1 and CDR2 sequences are LGHDT and YNNKEL (reference sequence). The CDR3 DNA reads as TGTGCCAGCATCCTAGGGAACACTGAAGCTTTCTTT. This encodes CASILGNTEAFF.

The CDR3 DNA sequence: TGTGCCAGCAGCCCAGAACACAATGAGCAGTTCTTC. Translation gives CASSPEHNEQFF. V is TRBV7-9 and J is TRBJ2-1; D is ambiguous. This CDR3 is 12 amino acids long. Trimming cost V 5 bases and J 5 bases, with 7 bases left between them. CDR1 and CDR2 from the germline V gene are SEHNR and FQNEAQ (reference sequence).

The chain couples TRBV30 to TRBJ1-5, with D uncertain. Between the trimmed V and J ends, which lost 0 bases and 4 bases, there was a span of 7 bases. The length of the CDR3 is 13 residues. Germline V gene data show CDR1 as GTSNPN and CDR2 as SVGIG (reference sequence). The CDR3 nucleotides read TGTGCCTGGAGTGTATCTAAGAATCAGCCCCAGCATTTT. Translated, it gives CAWSVSKNQPQHF.

The chain uses TRBV5-1 and TRBJ1-6; D gene ambiguous. The CDR3 runs to 15 residues. Trimming removed 2 bases at V and 7 bases at J, with 13 bases between. In germline, CDR1 is SGHRS, CDR2 YFSETQ. In DNA form, the CDR3 reads TGCGCCAGCAGCTTCTCGGGTGGAGGGAATTCACCCCTCCACTTT. Protein: CASSFSGGGNSPLHF.

The chain recombines TRBV5-4 with TRBJ1-6; tentatively, D is TRBD1 (5 bases). The CDR3 is made up of 14 amino acids. CDR1 and CDR2 from the germline V gene are SGHNT and YYREEE (reference sequence). V was clipped by 0 bases and J by 5 bases, with 6 bases between them. The CDR3 DNA is TGTGCCAGCAGCTTGGGCAGGGATAATTCACCCCTCCACTTT. This codes for CASSLGRDNSPLHF.

CDR3 DNA sequence: TGTGCCAGCAGCATCCATCCCTACAGGGTGGGTGACAATGAGCAGTTCTTC. Its translation is CASSIHPYRVGDNEQFF. The chain employs TRBV27 and TRBJ2-1, with a weak D call TRBD1 (6 bases). CDR1 is MNHEY and CDR2 is SMNVEV in the germline V gene (reference sequence). This CDR3 is 17 amino acids long. V dropped 6 bases and J dropped 5 bases, with 23 bases sitting between them.

The V gene is TRBV3-1 (or the pseudogene TRBV3-2), the J gene TRBJ2-2; possibly TRBD2 for D (6 bases). CDR3 length equals 13 residues. Deletions cut 8 bases from V and 1 base from J, with 8 bases between. CDR1 is LGHDT, CDR2 YNNKEL, per germline (reference sequence). The CDR3 DNA reads as TGTGCCAGCGGGACTGTGAACACCGGGGAGCTGTTTTTT. This encodes CASGTVNTGELFF.

V usage is TRBV11-2 and J usage is TRBJ2-7; 10 bases are a match to TRBD2. The CDR3 is 18 amino acids. Germline CDR1 reads SGHAT; CDR2 reads FQNNGV. The J segment lost 5 bases and the V segment lost 5 bases, leaving 18 bases of the junction unmatched. The CDR3: CASSHRRAASGSFDEQYF. CDR3 DNA: TGTGCCAGCAGCCATCGTCGGGCGGCTAGCGGGAGTTTCGACGAGCAGTACTTC.

The CDR3: CASSITDSYNEQFF. In DNA form, the CDR3 reads TGTGCCAGTAGTATAACAGACTCCTACAATGAGCAGTTCTTC. V usage is TRBV19 and J usage is TRBJ2-1; D is unclear. This CDR3 spans 14 amino acids. Germline CDR1 is LNHDA and CDR2 is SQIVND (reference sequence). V was cut by 2 bases and J by 0 bases, with 5 bases left in between.